Sequencing of this T cell receptor (beta chain) was carried out in a study of blood T cell repertoires in COVID-19. About the research overall: Whether acute or convalescent, the COVID-19 samples came from the United States, Italy and Spain. PBMCs, B-cell-depleted T cells, or T cells provided the cDNA or gDNA that made up the material.

Per the original methods: From reference gene primer amplification, estimates of nucleated cell counts were derived. Sequencing was performed with immunoSEQ multiplex PCR; in TCRdb, only in-frame clones are kept and a portion is missing. The V and J calls and clone size were taken over from that table, and D and trimming were inferred from the DNA. The sample records about 150,000 clones, roughly four fifths being singletons. Germline CDR1 reads MNHEY; CDR2 reads SVGAGI. Trimming shortened V by 6 bases and J by 7 bases, and 13 bases separated the two germline ends. The CDR3 has 13 amino acids. Sequencing was carried out using peripheral blood. The V gene is TRBV6-5, the J gene TRBJ1-5; possibly TRBD1 for D (6 bases). This clonotype was obtained from a woman between 55 and 75 years old with acute or convalescent COVID-19. CDR3 DNA: TGTGCCAGCAGCAACAGGGTTTTGCAGCCCCAGCATTTT. It codes for CASSNRVLQPQHF.